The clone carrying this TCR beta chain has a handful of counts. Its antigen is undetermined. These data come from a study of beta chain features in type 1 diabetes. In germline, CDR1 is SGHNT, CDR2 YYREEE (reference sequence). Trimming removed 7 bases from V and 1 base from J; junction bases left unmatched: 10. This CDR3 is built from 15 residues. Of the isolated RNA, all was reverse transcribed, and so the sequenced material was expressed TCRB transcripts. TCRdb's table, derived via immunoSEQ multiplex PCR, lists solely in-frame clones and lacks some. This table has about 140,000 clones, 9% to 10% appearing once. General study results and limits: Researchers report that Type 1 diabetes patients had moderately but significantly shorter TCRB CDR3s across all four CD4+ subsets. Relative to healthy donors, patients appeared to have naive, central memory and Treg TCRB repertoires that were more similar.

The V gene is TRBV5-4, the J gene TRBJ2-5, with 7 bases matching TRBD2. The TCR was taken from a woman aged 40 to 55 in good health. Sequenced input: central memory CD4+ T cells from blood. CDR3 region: CASRIQSGTQETQYF. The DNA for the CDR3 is TGTGCCAGCCGAATTCAAAGCGGGACCCAAGAGACCCAGTACTTC.